This T cell receptor (beta chain) was profiled in a study of blood T cells in healthy people across ages. Study-wide points: Percentage of naive T cells showed a strong correlation with TCR beta diversity. Calculation of diversity from one million T cells yielded estimates considered to be underestimates.

Each sample provided at least 5.5 micrograms of extracted total RNA. This clonotype was seen more than once but under ten times. Its antigen is not identified. A second about 7 to 12 cycle PCR used barcoded and J-beta primers. TCRdb independently ran MiXCR on the 5' RACE reads; one entry per CDR3 protein. The sample comprises hundreds of thousands of distinct CDR3 sequences, around 43% of which are singletons, and about 21% rests with the top ten. This CDR3 has 15 residues. J gave up 3 bases and V 1 base, and 6 bases lay outside the gene matches. Per germline, CDR1 SGHTA and CDR2 FQGNSA. The TCR was taken from a man aged 55 to 70 in good health. V gene TRBV7-2 combines with J gene TRBJ2-7; 7 nucleotides line up with TRBD1. The specimen sequenced was blood. CDR3 loop: CASSLGQGVFYEQYF. The CDR3 DNA follows: TGTGCCAGCAGCTTAGGGCAGGGGGTCTTCTACGAGCAGTACTTC.